This T cell receptor beta chain came from a study of beta chain features in type 1 diabetes. Broader study findings: For TCRB rearrangement, an influence of HLA type remained unresolved here. Fewer junction insertions and more nucleotide deletions appeared in type 1 diabetes patients.

This clone was picked up a small number of times. The antigen remains undetermined. This CDR3 region has 13 residues. The germline CDR1 and CDR2 sequences are MDHEN and SYDVKM. V was trimmed by 5 bases and J by 2 bases, leaving 8 bases between them. Expressed TCRB transcripts got sequenced, as all isolated RNA was reverse transcribed. This table comes from immunoSEQ multiplex PCR, and its TCRdb copy is limited to in-frame clones, with some not included. There are about 300,000 clones in the sample; 7.5% to 9.5% occur only once, and approximately 0.99% lies in the top ten. Each of the CD4+ naive, central memory, regulatory and stem cell-like memory populations was sorted via CD45RO/CCR7/CD25/CD127/CD95/CD27.

V is TRBV28 and J is TRBJ2-3; D remains ambiguous. The source is a woman younger than 35 in good health. Source material: central memory CD4+ T cells from blood. This CDR3 reads CASSPYHTDTQYF. CDR3 nucleotide sequence: TGTGCCAGCAGTCCCTACCACACAGATACGCAGTATTTT.